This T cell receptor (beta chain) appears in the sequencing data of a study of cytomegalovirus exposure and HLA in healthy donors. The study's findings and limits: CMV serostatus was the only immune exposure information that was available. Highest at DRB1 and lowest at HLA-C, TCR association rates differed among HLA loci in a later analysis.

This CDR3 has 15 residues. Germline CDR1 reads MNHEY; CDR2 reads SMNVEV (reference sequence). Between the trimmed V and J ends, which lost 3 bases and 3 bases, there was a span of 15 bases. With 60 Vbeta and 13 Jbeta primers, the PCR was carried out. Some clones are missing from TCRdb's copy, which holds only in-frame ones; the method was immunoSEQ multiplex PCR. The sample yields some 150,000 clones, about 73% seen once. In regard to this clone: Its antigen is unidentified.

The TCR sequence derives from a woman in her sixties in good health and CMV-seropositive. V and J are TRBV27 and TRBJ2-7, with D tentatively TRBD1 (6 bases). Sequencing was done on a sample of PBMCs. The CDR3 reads CASSFPGTSIYEQYF. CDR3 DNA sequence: TGTGCCAGCAGTTTCCCCGGGACATCTATCTACGAGCAGTACTTC.